The 31 T cell receptor beta chains below were found in one sample sequenced in a study of blood T cells in healthy people across ages (dated by TCRdb to between 2014 and 2017). The library relied on 5' RACE. The second PCR ran for roughly 6 to 11 cycles and used a J-beta primer mix along with a sample-barcoded 5' primer. TCRdb applied fastp at Q25 and MiXCR to the public reads, then kept only in-frame beta chains. A single entry per CDR3 protein holds the most common genes and DNA from its merged rows. The sample yields 1,800,000 or so distinct CDR3 sequences; approximately 40% were counted once. The ten largest account for 20% to 25% of the sample. The specimen sequenced was blood. Source of these receptors: a human donor in good health.

This clonotype was observed many times. The gene calls are TRBV24-1 and TRBJ1-4, with D unclear. The CDR3 runs to 14 residues. Trimming stripped 3 bases from V and 5 bases from J, with 9 bases between. Germline V gives CDR1 KGHDR, CDR2 SFDVKD. DNA of the CDR3: TGTGCCACCAGTGATGGAGGGTGGAATGAAAAACTGTTTTTT. It codes for CATSDGGWNEKLFF.

This clonotype was recorded at least ten times. V usage is TRBV6-5 and J usage is TRBJ2-5; perhaps TRBD2 as D (5 bases). CDR3 size: 13 residues. Trimming cost V 5 bases and J 1 base, with 8 bases left between them. Germline CDR1 reads MNHEY; CDR2 reads SVGAGI. CDR3 sequence: CASSTGIQETQYF. CDR3 bases: TGTGCCAGCAGTACCGGGATCCAAGAGACCCAGTACTTC.

V gene TRBV7-8 combines with J gene TRBJ2-4, with 9 bases identical to TRBD1. The J call may be in error: the DNA end matches TRBJ2-7 better. The CDR3 loop spans 16 amino acids. Germline lookup yields CDR1 SGHVS and CDR2 FQNEAQ. CDR3 residues: CASSLAGTGNPYEQYF. In nucleotides, the CDR3 is TGTGCCAGCAGCTTAGCGGGGACAGGGAACCCCTACGAGCAGTACTTC.

The V and J genes are TRBV29-1 and TRBJ2-1; TRBD2 might be the D (5 bases). Germline V CDR1 and CDR2: SQVTM, ANQGSEA. Trimming cost V 0 bases and J 15 bases, with 24 bases left between them. There are 15 residues in the CDR3. DNA of the CDR3: TGCAGCGTTGAAGATATAAGAGAGGCGGGTACAATGGTGTTCTTC. Protein sequence: CSVEDIREAGTMVFF.

This clonotype turned up a few times. The V gene is TRBV7-9, the J gene TRBJ2-1, with TRBD1 matching 7 bases. V was pared by 5 bases and J by 1 base, with 17 bases of the junction left unmatched. Germline V gene data show CDR1 as SEHNR and CDR2 as FQNEAQ (reference sequence). The CDR3 spans 19 residues. This chain's CDR3 is CASSPPPLRQGRSYNEQFF. The CDR3 coding sequence is TGTGCCAGCAGCCCTCCTCCCCTACGACAGGGAAGGTCCTACAATGAGCAGTTCTTC.

This clonotype was counted only a few times. The V call is TRBV7-3, the J call TRBJ1-1; D is undetermined. Germline assignment: CDR1 SGHTA and CDR2 FQGTGA. Trimming cost V 3 bases and J 1 base, with 6 bases left between them. This CDR3 has 13 residues. The CDR3 coding sequence is TGTGCCAGCAGCTTTGAAAAGAACACTGAAGCTTTCTTT. It encodes CASSFEKNTEAFF. Combining the CDR3 with reference TRBV7-3 and TRBJ1-1 gives the whole variable domain GAGVSQTPSNKVTEKGKYVELRCDPISGHTALYWYRQSLGQGPEFLIYFQGTGAADDSGLPNDRFFAVRPEGSVSTLKIQRTERGDSAVYLCASSFEKNTEAFFGQGTRLTVV.

This clonotype was counted between two and nine times. CDR3 sequence: CASSPGRGAYEQYF. Here the CDR3 DNA reads TGTGCCAGCTCTCCGGGACGGGGTGCCTACGAGCAGTACTTC. V is TRBV6-5 and J is TRBJ2-4; D is possibly TRBD1 or TRBD2 (5 bases each). Near its end, the DNA agrees better with TRBJ2-7, so the J call may be wrong. CDR1 is MNHEY and CDR2 is SVGAGI in the germline V gene. The CDR3 is 14 residues long.

The chain employs TRBV29-1 and TRBJ1-5, with a weak D call TRBD1 (6 bases). CDR1 SQVTM and CDR2 ANQGSEA come from the germline V gene. V was pared by 5 bases and J by 3 bases, with 14 bases between. The CDR3 totals 14 residues. CDR3 loop: CSVSRGGPNQPQHF. In DNA, the CDR3 is TGCAGCGTTTCCCGTGGGGGGCCCAATCAGCCCCAGCATTTT. Together with reference TRBV29-1 and TRBJ1-5, the CDR3 gives the full variable domain: SAVISQKPSRDICQRGTSLTIQCQVDSQVTMMFWYRQQPGQSLTLIATANQGSEATYESGFVIDKFPISRPNLTFSTLTVSNMSPEDSSIYLCSVSRGGPNQPQHFGDGTRLSIL.

The rearrangement links TRBV6-1 to TRBJ1-5; a possible D gene is TRBD1 (5 bases). The CDR3 sequence is 15 residues long. V lost 5 bases and J 3 bases, leaving 14 bases between the germline ends. From germline, CDR1 is MNHNS and CDR2 SASEGT. DNA for the CDR3: TGTGCCAGCAGTCCAGGGTACGGGGTCAATCAGCCCCAGCATTTT. As protein: CASSPGYGVNQPQHF.

A few counts support this clonotype. One end of the junction varies from germline; a read error may be responsible. The chain links TRBV6-5 to TRBJ2-7; D is uncertain. Germline-derived CDR1 and CDR2 are MNHEY and SVGAGI. The CDR3 totals 15 residues. CDR3 region: CTSSYSGISPGEQYF. CDR3 nucleotides: TGTACCAGCAGTTACTCGGGCATCTCGCCTGGCGAGCAGTACTTC.

This clonotype was detected a few times. The rearrangement links TRBV28 to TRBJ2-1, with 8 bases identical to TRBD1. Trimming cost V 8 bases and J 10 bases; bases outside gene matches: 16. Germline-derived CDR1 and CDR2 are MDHEN and SYDVKM. The CDR3 has 15 residues. DNA of the CDR3: TGTGCCAGCTCTTTGAGGACAGGGTCGGAAAACGAGCAGTTCTTC. It yields the protein CASSLRTGSENEQFF. Full variable domain (outside the CDR3, taken from reference TRBV28 and TRBJ2-1): DVKVTQSSRYLVKRTGEKVFLECVQDMDHENMFWYRQDPGLGLRLIYFSYDVKMKEKGDIPEGYSVSREKKERFSLILESASTNQTSMYLCASSLRTGSENEQFFGPGTRLTVL.

V and J are TRBV4-3 and TRBJ1-2, with a possible D match to TRBD1 (5 bases). V lost 0 bases and J 6 bases, leaving 11 bases between the germline ends. Germline values: CDR1 LGHNA, CDR2 YSLEER. The CDR3 totals 14 residues. CDR3 DNA sequence: TGCGCCAGCAGCCAAGACCCAGGGTTGGATGGCTACACCTTC. It yields the protein CASSQDPGLDGYTF.

In this sample, this clonotype turned up a few times. The J gene is TRBJ1-6, the V gene TRBV11-2; D gene uncertain. V lost 3 bases to trimming and J lost 5 bases, with 11 bases between them. The germline V gene has CDR1 SGHAT and CDR2 FQNNGV. There are 15 residues in the CDR3. In nucleotides, the CDR3 is TGTGCCAGCAGCTTGGCACAGACAAATAATTCACCCCTCCACTTT. Encoded protein: CASSLAQTNNSPLHF.

This chain joins TRBV4-2 and TRBJ2-3; a weak D match, TRBD1 (5 bases). The ends were cut back, 6 bases at V and 2 bases at J, with 12 bases in the middle. Germline V gives CDR1 LGHNA, CDR2 YNFKEQ. The CDR3 runs to 14 residues. CDR3 protein: CASRRADNTDTQYF. DNA for the CDR3: TGTGCCAGCAGACGCGCGGACAACACAGATACGCAGTATTTT.

This sequence joins TRBV5-1 and TRBJ1-1, with 9 nucleotides matching TRBD1. Per germline, CDR1 SGHRS and CDR2 YFSETQ. The CDR3 has 18 residues. J gave up 4 bases and V 4 bases, and 17 bases lay outside the gene matches. The CDR3 region is CASSRIPGQGIVGTEAFF. The CDR3 nucleotides read TGCGCCAGCAGCAGAATACCGGGACAGGGAATCGTAGGCACTGAAGCTTTCTTT. Full variable domain (remainder filled in from reference TRBV5-1 and TRBJ1-1): KAGVTQTPRYLIKTRGQQVTLSCSPISGHRSVSWYQQTPGQGLQFLFEYFSETQRNKGNFPGRFSGRQFSNSRSEMNVSTLELGDSALYLCASSRIPGQGIVGTEAFFGQGTRLTVV.

The chain combines TRBV10-3 with TRBJ2-5, with 8 bases lining up with TRBD1. J was trimmed by 5 bases and V by 5 bases; bases with no gene match: 7. The CDR3 sequence is 14 residues long. Germline-derived CDR1 and CDR2 are ENHRY and SYGVKD. The CDR3 coding sequence is TGTGCCATCAGTCCGGACAGGGTGGGCGAGACCCAGTACTTC. It is translated as CAISPDRVGETQYF.

V is TRBV5-1 and J is TRBJ2-7; D is unresolved. Germline V gene sequence: CDR1 SGHRS, CDR2 YFSETQ. V was clipped by 0 bases and J by 2 bases, with 12 bases between them. This CDR3 region has 15 residues. The DNA of the CDR3 is TGCGCCAGCAGCTTGGGAGTAGCCCGGGCCTACGAGCAGTACTTC. This translates into CASSLGVARAYEQYF. Full variable domain (outside the CDR3, taken from reference TRBV5-1 and TRBJ2-7): KAGVTQTPRYLIKTRGQQVTLSCSPISGHRSVSWYQQTPGQGLQFLFEYFSETQRNKGNFPGRFSGRQFSNSRSEMNVSTLELGDSALYLCASSLGVARAYEQYFGPGTRLTVT.

This clonotype has a handful of counts. J is TRBJ2-7 and V is TRBV5-5; D assignment may be TRBD1 or TRBD2 (5 bases each). Trimming shortened V by 3 bases and J by 7 bases, and 29 bases separated the two germline ends. Germline V CDR1 and CDR2: SGHKS, YYEKEE (reference sequence). This CDR3 comprises 18 residues. Here the CDR3 DNA reads TGTGCCAGCAGCTGGGTCCGGGACGCAGGAAGGGGTTCGACGGAGCAGTACTTC. As protein: CASSWVRDAGRGSTEQYF.

This clonotype was detected a few times. The chain employs TRBV12-3 or TRBV12-4 and TRBJ1-1; unclear D gene. This CDR3 is 14 amino acids long. V shed 2 bases and J shed 4 bases, with 11 bases lying between them. The CDR3 spells CASSLKEAITEAFF. The CDR3 nucleotides are TGTGCCAGCAGTTTAAAGGAGGCCATCACTGAAGCTTTCTTT.

V is TRBV3-1 and J is TRBJ2-5, with D possibly matching TRBD1 (6 bases). Looked up from germline, CDR1 is LGHDT and CDR2 is YNNKEL (reference sequence). Between the trimmed V and J ends, which lost 5 bases and 5 bases, there was a span of 15 bases. The CDR3 covers 14 residues. CDR3 DNA: TGTGCCAGCAGCTCGTCCAGCCAGGGGGAGACCCAGTACTTC. It translates to CASSSSSQGETQYF.

V is TRBV5-1 and J is TRBJ1-2, with 7 bases lining up with TRBD1. Trimming cost V 5 bases and J 10 bases; bases outside gene matches: 14. Germline CDR1 reads SGHRS; CDR2 reads YFSETQ. The CDR3 extends over 14 amino acids. CDR3 protein: CASSPSGTATFYTF. DNA for the CDR3: TGCGCCAGCAGTCCTAGCGGGACAGCCACCTTCTACACCTTC.

The gene calls are TRBV5-1 and TRBJ1-2; D is ambiguous. CDR1 and CDR2 from the germline V gene are SGHRS and YFSETQ. The CDR3 contains 14 residues. V was cut by 1 base and J by 6 bases, with 13 bases left in between. The CDR3 reads CASSLRDPWDGYTF. CDR3 bases: TGCGCCAGCAGCTTGAGAGACCCTTGGGATGGCTACACCTTC.

The rearrangement joins TRBV5-1 to TRBJ1-4; D is unresolved. This CDR3 has 14 amino acids. V lost 2 bases and J 7 bases, leaving 12 bases between the germline ends. The germline V gene has CDR1 SGHRS and CDR2 YFSETQ. CDR3 DNA sequence: TGCGCCAGCAGCTTAGGGTCGACGAGTGAAAAACTGTTTTTT. Translating it yields CASSLGSTSEKLFF. Filled out from reference TRBV5-1 and TRBJ1-4, the complete variable domain reads KAGVTQTPRYLIKTRGQQVTLSCSPISGHRSVSWYQQTPGQGLQFLFEYFSETQRNKGNFPGRFSGRQFSNSRSEMNVSTLELGDSALYLCASSLGSTSEKLFFGSGTQLSVL.

V usage is TRBV6-4 and J usage is TRBJ1-6; D remains ambiguous. The V gene lost 2 bases and the J gene lost 8 bases, with 10 bases spanning the gap. This CDR3 is built from 14 residues. Per germline, CDR1 MRHNA and CDR2 SNTAGT. The CDR3 DNA is TGTGCCAGCAGTGACGGACCTTCCCATTCACCCCTCCACTTT. Its protein is CASSDGPSHSPLHF.

This clonotype was observed a few times. CDR3 in DNA: TGCAGCGTTGAAGTTAATCGACCCAATGGTGAAGCTTTCTTT. Translated, it gives CSVEVNRPNGEAFF. The V call is TRBV29-1, the J call TRBJ1-1; D uncertain. V was cut by 1 base and J by 7 bases, with 16 bases left in between. CDR1 and CDR2 from the germline V gene are SQVTM and ANQGSEA. The CDR3 sequence is 14 residues long.

This sequence joins TRBV6-6 and TRBJ2-3; D ambiguous. With 0 bases removed from V and 0 bases from J, the gap between germline ends came to 13 bases. Germline V gene data show CDR1 as MNHNY and CDR2 as SVGAGI (reference sequence). This CDR3 has 17 amino acids. The CDR3, as DNA: TGTGCCAGCAGTTACTCGGACGGCGACCTAAGCACAGATACGCAGTATTTT. Protein sequence: CASSYSDGDLSTDTQYF.

The gene calls are TRBV4-1 and TRBJ1-1; no clear D gene. This CDR3 has 13 residues. The germline CDR1 and CDR2 sequences are MGHRA and YSYEKL. Trimming pared 1 base from V and 3 bases from J, leaving 6 bases between. CDR3 DNA sequence: TGCGCCAGCAGCCAAGTTCTTGACACTGAAGCTTTCTTT. Its translation: CASSQVLDTEAFF.

This clonotype came up many times. This chain joins TRBV15 and TRBJ2-3; D not certain. In germline, CDR1 is LNHNV, CDR2 YYDKDF (reference sequence). V lost 0 bases and J 2 bases, leaving 12 bases between the germline ends. The CDR3 has 16 amino acids. CDR3 residues: CATSRDGVAYTDTQYF. The CDR3 DNA is TGTGCCACCAGCAGAGATGGGGTGGCCTACACAGATACGCAGTATTTT. The full variable domain, rest sourced from reference TRBV15 and TRBJ2-3, is DAMVIQNPRYQVTQFGKPVTLSCSQTLNHNVMYWYQQKSSQAPKLLFHYYDKDFNNEADTPDNFQSRRPNTSFCFLDIRSPGLGDTAMYLCATSRDGVAYTDTQYFGPGTRLTVL.

The V and J genes are TRBV28 and TRBJ2-7; D is perhaps TRBD1 (6 bases). V lost 3 bases and J lost 2, with 11 bases in between. The CDR3 spans 14 residues. The V gene's germline CDR1 is MDHEN and CDR2 SYDVKM. The CDR3 nucleotides read TGTGCCAGCAGTTTTACGACAGGAGCCTACGAGCAGTACTTC. Its protein product is CASSFTTGAYEQYF.

This clonotype was counted between two and nine times. This chain links TRBV28 with TRBJ1-2; a possible D gene is TRBD1 (5 bases). This CDR3 contains 14 residues. With 7 bases removed from V and 3 bases from J, the gap between germline ends came to 15 bases. The germline gives CDR1 MDHEN, CDR2 SYDVKM. The CDR3 loop is CASNPSGTHYGYTF. The DNA of the CDR3 is TGTGCCAGCAATCCCTCCGGGACCCACTATGGCTACACCTTC.

In this sample, this clonotype turned up a few times. The rearrangement uses TRBV29-1 and TRBJ2-7; the match to TRBD1 covers 7 bases. With V trimmed by 5 bases and J by 4 bases, 8 bases remained unmatched. In germline, CDR1 is SQVTM, CDR2 ANQGSEA. The CDR3 is 13 residues long. The CDR3 sequence: CSVSGGTAYEQYF. In nucleotides, the CDR3 is TGCAGCGTTTCTGGTGGGACAGCTTACGAGCAGTACTTC.